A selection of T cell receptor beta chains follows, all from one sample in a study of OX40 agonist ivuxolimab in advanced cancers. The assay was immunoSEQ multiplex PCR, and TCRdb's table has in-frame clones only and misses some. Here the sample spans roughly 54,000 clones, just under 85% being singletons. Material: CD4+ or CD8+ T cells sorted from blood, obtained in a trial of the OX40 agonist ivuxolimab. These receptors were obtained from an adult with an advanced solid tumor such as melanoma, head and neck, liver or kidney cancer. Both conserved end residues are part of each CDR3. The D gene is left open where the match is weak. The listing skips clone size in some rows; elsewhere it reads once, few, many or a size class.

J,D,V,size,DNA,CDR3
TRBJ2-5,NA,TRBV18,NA,TGTGCCAGCTCACCGCAACAGGGACAAAATGAAGAGACCCAGTACTTC,CASSPQQGQNEETQYF
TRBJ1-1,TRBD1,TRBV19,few,TGTGCCAGTAGTAGGGACAGGGGGGGTGAAGCTTTCTTT,CASSRDRGGEAFF
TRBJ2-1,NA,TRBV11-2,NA,TGTGCCAGCAGCGGACGGTCGCACTCCTACAATGAGCAGTTCTTC,CASSGRSHSYNEQFF
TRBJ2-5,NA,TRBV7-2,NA,TGTGCCAGCAGCCCCTTCCAAGAGACCCAGTACTTC,CASSPFQETQYF
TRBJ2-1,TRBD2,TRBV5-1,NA,TGCGCCAGCAGCTTGGCTCCCGCGGGAGACAATGAGCAGTTCTTC,CASSLAPAGDNEQFF
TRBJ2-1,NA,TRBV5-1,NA,TGCGCCAGCAGCCTCCGGACGGGAGACAATGAGCAGTTCTTC,CASSLRTGDNEQFF
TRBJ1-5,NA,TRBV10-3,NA,TGTGCCATCAGAACAGGGTCGGATCAGCCCCAGCATTTT,CAIRTGSDQPQHF
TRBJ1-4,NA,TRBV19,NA,TGTGCCAGTAGGGGTCGGGGGGGTCCAACCCCTGATGAAAAACTGTTTTTT,CASRGRGGPTPDEKLFF
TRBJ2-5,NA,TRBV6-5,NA,TGTGCCAGCAGTCAACGATTTCAACGAGAGACCCAGTACTTC,CASSQRFQRETQYF
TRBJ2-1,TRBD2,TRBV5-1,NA,TGCGCCAGCAGCAAGGGGACTAGCGGGATATTCAATGAGCAGTTCTTC,CASSKGTSGIFNEQFF
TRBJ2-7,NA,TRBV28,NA,TGTGCCAGCAGCTTGAGGGCCTACGAGCAGTACTTC,CASSLRAYEQYF